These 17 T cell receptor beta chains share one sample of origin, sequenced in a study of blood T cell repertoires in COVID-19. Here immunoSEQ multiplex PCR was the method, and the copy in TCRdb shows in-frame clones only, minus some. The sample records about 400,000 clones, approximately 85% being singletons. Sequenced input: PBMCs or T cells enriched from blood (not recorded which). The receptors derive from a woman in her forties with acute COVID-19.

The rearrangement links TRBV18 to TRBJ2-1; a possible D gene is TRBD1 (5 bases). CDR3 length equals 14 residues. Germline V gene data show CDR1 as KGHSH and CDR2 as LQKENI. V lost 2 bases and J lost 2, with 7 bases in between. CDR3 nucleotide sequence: TGTGCCAGCTCACCAGGGGCGGCCTACAATGAGCAGTTCTTC. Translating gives CASSPGAAYNEQFF. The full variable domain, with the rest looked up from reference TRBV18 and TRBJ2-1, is NAGVMQNPRHLVRRRGQEARLRCSPMKGHSHVYWYRQLPEEGLKFMVYLQKENIIDESGMPKERFSAEFPKEGPSILRIQQVVRGDSAAYFCASSPGAAYNEQFFGPGTRLTVL.

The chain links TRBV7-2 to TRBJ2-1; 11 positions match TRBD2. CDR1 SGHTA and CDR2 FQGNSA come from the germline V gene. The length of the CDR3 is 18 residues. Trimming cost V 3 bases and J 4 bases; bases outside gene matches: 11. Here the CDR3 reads CASSFTSGGHNLYNEQFF. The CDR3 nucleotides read TGTGCCAGCAGCTTCACTAGCGGGGGCCACAATTTATACAATGAGCAGTTCTTC.

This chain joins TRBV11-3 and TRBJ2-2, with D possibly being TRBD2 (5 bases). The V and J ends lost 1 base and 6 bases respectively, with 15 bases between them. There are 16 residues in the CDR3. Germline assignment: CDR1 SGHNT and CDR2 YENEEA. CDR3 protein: CASSLAGRVGAGELFF. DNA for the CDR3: TGTGCCAGCAGCTTAGCTGGGCGGGTCGGTGCCGGGGAGCTGTTTTTT.

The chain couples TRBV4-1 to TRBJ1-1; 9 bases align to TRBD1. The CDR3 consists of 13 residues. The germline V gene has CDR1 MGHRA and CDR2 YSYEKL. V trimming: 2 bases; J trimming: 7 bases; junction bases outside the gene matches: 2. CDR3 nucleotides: TGCGCCAGCAGCCAAAAGACAGGGGGTGAAGCTTTCTTT. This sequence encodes CASSQKTGGEAFF.

CDR3 nucleotides: TGTGCCAGCAGTTACTTAGACAGGGGCTATGGCTACACCTTC. Encoded protein: CASSYLDRGYGYTF. V and J are TRBV6-5 and TRBJ1-2; 8 bases line up with TRBD1. V was pared by 1 base and J by 4 bases, with 2 bases of the junction left unmatched. The CDR3 has 14 residues. CDR1 and CDR2 from the germline V gene are MNHEY and SVGAGI.

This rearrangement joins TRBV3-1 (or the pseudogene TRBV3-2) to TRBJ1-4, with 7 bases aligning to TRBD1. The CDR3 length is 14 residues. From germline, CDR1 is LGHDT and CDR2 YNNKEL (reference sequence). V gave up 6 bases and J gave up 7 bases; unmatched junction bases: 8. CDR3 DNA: TGTGCCAGCAGTCAAAAGGGGGCGGGTGAAAAACTGTTTTTT. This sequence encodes CASSQKGAGEKLFF.

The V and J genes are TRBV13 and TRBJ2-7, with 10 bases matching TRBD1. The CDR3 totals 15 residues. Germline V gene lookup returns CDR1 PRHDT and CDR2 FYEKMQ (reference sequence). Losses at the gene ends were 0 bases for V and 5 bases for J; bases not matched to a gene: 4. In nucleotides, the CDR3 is TGTGCCAGCAGCTTAGGGACAGGGGGCGTGGACGAGCAGTACTTC. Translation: CASSLGTGGVDEQYF.

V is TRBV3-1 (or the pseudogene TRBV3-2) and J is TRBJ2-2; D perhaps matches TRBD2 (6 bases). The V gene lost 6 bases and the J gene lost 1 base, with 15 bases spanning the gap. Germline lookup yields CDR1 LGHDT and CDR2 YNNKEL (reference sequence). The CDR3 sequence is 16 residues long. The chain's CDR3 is CASRPTSGRNTGELFF. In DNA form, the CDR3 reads TGTGCCAGCAGGCCAACCAGCGGGCGGAACACCGGGGAGCTGTTTTTT.

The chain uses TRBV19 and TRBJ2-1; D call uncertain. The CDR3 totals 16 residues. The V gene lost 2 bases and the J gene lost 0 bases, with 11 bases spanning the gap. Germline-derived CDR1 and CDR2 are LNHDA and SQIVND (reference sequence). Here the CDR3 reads CASSITASNSYNEQFF. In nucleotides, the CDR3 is TGTGCCAGTAGTATAACAGCATCGAACTCCTACAATGAGCAGTTCTTC.

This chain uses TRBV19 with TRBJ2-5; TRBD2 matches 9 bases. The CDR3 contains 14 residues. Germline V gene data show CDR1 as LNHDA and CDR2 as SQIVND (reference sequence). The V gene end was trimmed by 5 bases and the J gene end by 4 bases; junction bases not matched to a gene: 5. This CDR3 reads CASSSSRGGETQYF. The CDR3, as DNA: TGTGCCAGTAGTTCTTCGCGGGGGGGAGAGACCCAGTACTTC. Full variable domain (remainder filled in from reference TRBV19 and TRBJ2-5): DGGITQSPKYLFRKEGQNVTLSCEQNLNHDAMYWYRQDPGQGLRLIYYSQIVNDFQKGDIAEGYSVSREKKESFPLTVTSAQKNPTAFYLCASSSSRGGETQYFGPGTRLLVL.

CDR3 sequence (DNA): TGTGCCAGCAGCCCTAGAGGACTAGCGGCAGATACGCAGTATTTT. It codes for CASSPRGLAADTQYF. The rearrangement links TRBV7-8 to TRBJ2-3; 10 nucleotides line up with TRBD2. Germline assignment: CDR1 SGHVS and CDR2 FQNEAQ. The CDR3 extends over 15 amino acids. V was clipped by 5 bases and J by 4 bases; unmatched bases: 6.

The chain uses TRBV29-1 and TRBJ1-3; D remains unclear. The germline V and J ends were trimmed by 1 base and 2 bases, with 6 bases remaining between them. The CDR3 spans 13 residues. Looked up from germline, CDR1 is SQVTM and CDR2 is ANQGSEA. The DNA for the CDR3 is TGCAGCGTTGAAGTCGGGACTGGAAACACCATATATTTT. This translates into CSVEVGTGNTIYF.

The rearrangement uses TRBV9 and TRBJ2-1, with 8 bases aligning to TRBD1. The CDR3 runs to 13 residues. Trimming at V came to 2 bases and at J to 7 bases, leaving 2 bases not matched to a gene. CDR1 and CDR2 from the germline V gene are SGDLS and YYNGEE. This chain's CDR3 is CASSVHRGNEQFF. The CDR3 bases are TGTGCCAGCAGCGTCCACAGGGGGAATGAGCAGTTCTTC.

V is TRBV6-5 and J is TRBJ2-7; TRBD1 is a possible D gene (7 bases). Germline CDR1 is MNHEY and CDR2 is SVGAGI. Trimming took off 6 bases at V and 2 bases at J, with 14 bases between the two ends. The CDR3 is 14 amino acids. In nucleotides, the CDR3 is TGTGCCAGCAGCCCCCAGGGGGGTCCCTACGAGCAGTACTTC. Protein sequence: CASSPQGGPYEQYF.

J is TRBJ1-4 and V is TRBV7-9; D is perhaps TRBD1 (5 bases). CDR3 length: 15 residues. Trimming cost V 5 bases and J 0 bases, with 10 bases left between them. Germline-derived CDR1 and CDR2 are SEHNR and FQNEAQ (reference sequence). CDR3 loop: CASSKGQATNEKLFF. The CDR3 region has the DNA TGTGCCAGCAGCAAGGGGCAGGCAACTAATGAAAAACTGTTTTTT.

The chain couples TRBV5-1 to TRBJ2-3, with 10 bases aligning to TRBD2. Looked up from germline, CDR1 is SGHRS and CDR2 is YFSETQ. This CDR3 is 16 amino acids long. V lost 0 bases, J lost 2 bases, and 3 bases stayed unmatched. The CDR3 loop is CASSLDLAGDTDTQYF. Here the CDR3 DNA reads TGCGCCAGCAGCTTGGACCTAGCGGGGGACACAGATACGCAGTATTTT.

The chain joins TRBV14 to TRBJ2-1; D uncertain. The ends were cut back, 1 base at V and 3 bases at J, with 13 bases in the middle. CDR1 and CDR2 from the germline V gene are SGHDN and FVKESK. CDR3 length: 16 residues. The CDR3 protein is CASSQGRNSGYNEQFF. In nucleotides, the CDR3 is TGTGCCAGCAGCCAAGGGAGAAACTCGGGCTACAATGAGCAGTTCTTC.